One and the same sample provided the 30 T cell receptor beta chains below, sequenced in a study of low-dose radiotherapy and immunotherapy resistance in tumors. Specified time point: before trial treatment. Both TCRalpha and TCRbeta chains were reverse transcribed with V-gene-specific primers. A constant-region primer paired with the V-primer adapter amplified TCRs over 20 PCR cycles. TCRdb ran MiXCR on the reads and lists one entry per CDR3 protein. The sample holds 30,000 to 50,000 distinct CDR3 sequences, 25% to 40% seen once. The specimen was PBMCs, collected before treatment. The receptors were sampled from a male donor with gallbladder cancer.

This clonotype was detected ten times or more. This chain joins TRBV7-2 and TRBJ2-5; 9 bases map to TRBD1. The CDR3 is 15 amino acids. J gave up 5 bases and V 4 bases, and 8 bases lay outside the gene matches. Germline CDR1 SGHTA, CDR2 FQGNSA. CDR3 protein: CASSYGTGSMETQYF. DNA for the CDR3: TGTGCCAGCAGCTACGGGACAGGGAGTATGGAGACCCAGTACTTC.

The J gene is TRBJ1-2, the V gene TRBV19, with D unresolved. In germline, CDR1 is LNHDA, CDR2 SQIVND (reference sequence). V lost 3 bases, J lost 6 bases, and 17 bases lay in between. This CDR3 has 15 residues. In DNA, the CDR3 is TGTGCCAGTAGTATGGATGGTGGAGGGTCCCATGGCTACACCTTC. Amino acids: CASSMDGGGSHGYTF.

This clonotype was recorded many times. The V and J genes are TRBV4-1 and TRBJ1-5; D is perhaps TRBD1 (5 bases). V was clipped by 4 bases and J by 10 bases, with 14 bases between them. Germline values: CDR1 MGHRA, CDR2 YSYEKL. The CDR3 extends over 13 amino acids. CDR3 sequence: CASSRSRVAPQHF. In DNA, the CDR3 is TGCGCCAGCAGCCGAAGCAGGGTTGCCCCCCAGCATTTT.

The V and J genes are TRBV27 and TRBJ2-7, with D possibly TRBD2 on 6 matching bases. The CDR3 is 15 amino acids. Per the germline V gene, CDR1 is MNHEY and CDR2 is SMNVEV (reference sequence). V shed 10 bases and J shed 4 bases, with 23 bases lying between them. CDR3 in amino acids: CATTTGGVRKYEQYF. Written as DNA, the CDR3 is TGTGCCACCACTACCGGAGGGGTCCGTAAATACGAGCAGTACTTC.

Details on this clonotype: Given a far larger clone just one base away, this is likely a sequencing read error. The chain is built from TRBV9 and TRBJ2-1, with TRBD2 identical over 8 bases. Germline V lookup: CDR1 SGDLS, CDR2 YYNGEE. CDR3 length equals 13 residues. J lost 10 bases, V lost 3 bases, and 6 bases had no gene match. DNA for the CDR3: TGTGCCAGCAGCGGGGCGGGGGGTTACGAGCAGTTCTTC. It codes for CASSGAGGYEQFF.

This chain joins TRBV4-1 and TRBJ1-2; D is ambiguous. The CDR3 is made up of 15 amino acids. The V gene's germline CDR1 is MGHRA and CDR2 YSYEKL. Trimming removed 1 base from V and 0 bases from J, with 9 bases in between. CDR3 sequence: CASSQVTTANYGYTF. The CDR3 nucleotides read TGCGCCAGCAGCCAAGTAACAACAGCTAACTATGGCTACACCTTC.

This clonotype is medium-sized. The chain couples TRBV6-2 or TRBV6-3 to TRBJ2-1, with 7 positions matching TRBD1. The V gene's germline CDR1 is MNHEY and CDR2 SVGEGT. The CDR3 is made up of 14 amino acids. V gave up 2 bases and J gave up 8 bases; unmatched junction bases: 6. CDR3 DNA sequence: TGTGCCAGCAGTTACCGGGGACAGTCCGATGAGCAGTTCTTC. Its protein is CASSYRGQSDEQFF.

V gene TRBV20-1 combines with J gene TRBJ2-1, with no clear D. Per the germline V gene, CDR1 is DFQATT and CDR2 is SNEGSKA (reference sequence). The V gene lost 3 bases and the J gene lost 9 bases, with 6 bases spanning the gap. The CDR3 has 10 residues. The CDR3 protein is CSASATEQFF. CDR3 nucleotides: TGCAGTGCTAGTGCAACTGAGCAGTTCTTC.

This clonotype was picked up many times. This rearrangement joins TRBV20-1 to TRBJ2-3; D may match TRBD1 or TRBD2 (6 bases each). Germline CDR1 and CDR2: DFQATT and SNEGSKA (reference sequence). Trimming stripped 3 bases from V and 2 bases from J, with 12 bases between. The CDR3 sequence is 14 residues long. CDR3 residues: CSARAGGPTDTQYF. CDR3 DNA: TGCAGTGCTAGGGCCGGGGGCCCCACAGATACGCAGTATTTT.

The sample holds a few counts of this clonotype. The rearrangement joins TRBV2 to TRBJ2-5; TRBD2 matches 13 bases. Per the germline V gene, CDR1 is SNHLY and CDR2 is FYNNEI. The length of the CDR3 is 20 residues. V trimming: 0 bases; J trimming: 0 bases; junction bases outside the gene matches: 10. In nucleotides, the CDR3 is TGTGCCAGCAGTGAAGCGCTTCCGGGACTAGCGGGAAGGTACCAAGAGACCCAGTACTTC. Its protein is CASSEALPGLAGRYQETQYF.

As to this clonotype: The DNA is omitted, as the CDR3 cannot be located on it reliably, and the CDR3 follows TCRdb's listing. The chain carries TRBV6-2 or TRBV6-3 and TRBJ2-2; TRBD2 was called by the table and not checked on the DNA. Per the germline V gene, CDR1 is MNHEY and CDR2 is SVGEGT. Including both end residues, the CDR3 is 18 amino acids long. CDR3 protein: CASSYSDSDPNTGELFFF.

This chain joins TRBV5-1 and TRBJ2-1, with 8 bases lining up with TRBD2. The CDR3 is 15 residues long. V shed 3 bases and J 3 bases; nucleotides not matched to a gene: 5. Germline V gene data show CDR1 as SGHRS and CDR2 as YFSETQ. The CDR3 loop reads CASSSGGGLYNEQFF. The CDR3 bases are TGCGCCAGCAGCTCAGGCGGGGGGCTCTACAATGAGCAGTTCTTC.

This clonotype was detected ten times or more. The V call is TRBV4-1, the J call TRBJ1-4, with TRBD1 as a possible D gene (5 bases). Trimming stripped 7 bases from V and 2 bases from J, with 11 bases between. Germline-derived CDR1 and CDR2 are MGHRA and YSYEKL. The CDR3 is 14 residues long. The CDR3 DNA is TGCGCCAGCATCGGGGGGGTCACTAATGAAAAACTGTTTTTT. This codes for CASIGGVTNEKLFF.

There are many counts of this clonotype. The chain employs TRBV27 and TRBJ1-2; D possibly corresponds to TRBD1 (5 bases). The germline V gene has CDR1 MNHEY and CDR2 SMNVEV (reference sequence). The V and J ends lost 6 bases and 2 bases respectively, with 10 bases between them. CDR3 size: 13 residues. The CDR3 is CASRKTVNYGYTF. CDR3 bases: TGTGCCAGCAGGAAGACAGTCAACTATGGCTACACCTTC.

With regard to this clonotype: The likely explanation is a read error, given a far larger clone one base away. The V call is TRBV5-1, the J call TRBJ2-1; 7 nucleotides align to TRBD1. CDR1 SGHRS and CDR2 YFSETQ come from the germline V gene. Unmatched junction bases numbered 13, after V lost 3 bases and J lost 10 bases. This CDR3 is 15 amino acids long. CDR3 DNA: TGCGCCAGCAGCTCCGGGACAGTGCTTTCCTACGAGCAGTTCTTC. Its translation: CASSSGTVLSYEQFF. Based on the CDR3 plus reference TRBV5-1 and TRBJ2-1, the full variable domain is KAGVTQTPRYLIKTRGQQVTLSCSPISGHRSVSWYQQTPGQGLQFLFEYFSETQRNKGNFPGRFSGRQFSNSRSEMNVSTLELGDSALYLCASSSGTVLSYEQFFGPGTRLTVL.

The chain carries TRBV10-1 and TRBJ1-6, with D unresolved. Germline loops: CDR1 WNHNN, CDR2 SYGVQD (reference sequence). Trimming took off 3 bases at V and 10 bases at J, with 10 bases between the two ends. The CDR3 contains 13 residues. Here the CDR3 DNA reads TGCGCCAGCAGTGAATCCGTTCTATCACCCCTCCACTTT. Translation gives CASSESVLSPLHF.

This rearrangement joins TRBV27 to TRBJ2-5; TRBD1 agrees at 10 bases. After removal of 6 bases from V and 2 bases from J, the junction contained 6 bases not matched to a gene. Germline V gene lookup returns CDR1 MNHEY and CDR2 SMNVEV (reference sequence). CDR3 length equals 15 residues. Written as DNA, the CDR3 is TGTGCCAGCAGCTCCGGGACAGGGGTACAAGAGACCCAGTACTTC. The encoded protein is CASSSGTGVQETQYF.

There are many counts of this clonotype. The rearrangement uses TRBV3-1 and TRBJ2-7; tentative D call: TRBD1 (6 bases). CDR3 length: 15 residues. Looked up from germline, CDR1 is LGHDT and CDR2 is YNNKEL (reference sequence). Trimming cost V 0 bases and J 0 bases, with 9 bases left between them. This CDR3 reads CASSQDRGFSYEQYF. The CDR3 region has the DNA TGTGCCAGCAGCCAAGATAGGGGGTTCTCCTACGAGCAGTACTTC.

The chain uses TRBV25-1 and TRBJ2-2, with 9 bases aligning to TRBD2. The CDR3 totals 15 residues. V trimming: 5 bases; J trimming: 5 bases; junction bases outside the gene matches: 6. The germline CDR1 and CDR2 sequences are MGHDK and SYGVNS. CDR3: CASSPPSGNTGELFF. For the CDR3, the DNA is TGTGCCAGCAGTCCCCCTAGCGGGAATACCGGGGAGCTGTTTTTT.

The chain carries TRBV20-1 and TRBJ2-7; D is possibly TRBD2 (6 bases). V dropped 1 base and J dropped 2 bases, with 15 bases sitting between them. CDR3 length equals 15 residues. The germline V gene has CDR1 DFQATT and CDR2 SNEGSKA (reference sequence). CDR3 protein: CSARGPTRSTYEQYF. The CDR3 DNA reads TGCAGTGCTAGAGGTCCGACTAGATCTACCTACGAGCAGTACTTC.

In this sample, this clonotype turned up many times. V is TRBV28 and J is TRBJ1-5, with D perhaps matching TRBD1 (5 bases). Germline CDR1 reads MDHEN; CDR2 reads SYDVKM. CDR3 size: 14 residues. V lost 3 bases and J 6 bases, leaving 12 bases between the germline ends. The DNA for the CDR3 is TGTGCCAGCAGTTTGTCGGGGGAGACTCAGCCCCAGCATTTT. Encoded protein: CASSLSGETQPQHF.

In its sample, this clonotype ranks as medium-sized. The rearrangement links TRBV6-5 to TRBJ2-6; no clear D gene. Trimming pared 4 bases from V and 4 bases from J, leaving 8 bases between. Germline loops: CDR1 MNHEY, CDR2 SVGAGI. The CDR3 runs to 14 residues. As DNA, the CDR3 is TGTGCCAGCAGTTTAAGCTCGGGGGCCAACGTCCTGACTTTC. Its translation: CASSLSSGANVLTF.

This clonotype has only one observation. For the CDR3, the DNA is TGTGCCAGCAGCGAGGGACAGGGCTATGGCTACACCTTC. It yields the protein CASSEGQGYGYTF. The chain is built from TRBV9 and TRBJ1-2; 9 bases fit TRBD1. The CDR3 is made up of 13 amino acids. Germline trimming cut 3 bases from V and 4 bases from J; bases unmatched to any gene: 1. Germline CDR1 and CDR2: SGDLS and YYNGEE.

The chain employs TRBV9 and TRBJ2-7; TRBD2 agrees at 10 bases. This CDR3 comprises 19 residues. Germline V gene lookup returns CDR1 SGDLS and CDR2 YYNGEE. Trimming removed 0 bases from V and 4 bases from J; junction bases left unmatched: 16. This chain's CDR3 is CASSVVCGTSAGGQYEQYF. The CDR3 DNA sequence: TGTGCCAGCAGCGTAGTGTGTGGGACTAGCGCCGGAGGGCAGTACGAGCAGTACTTC.

This clonotype was recorded at least ten times. V usage is TRBV7-6 and J usage is TRBJ1-1; a weak D match, TRBD1 (5 bases). Per germline, CDR1 SGHVS and CDR2 FNYEAQ. Trimming took off 1 base at V and 11 bases at J, with 17 bases between the two ends. This CDR3 has 14 amino acids. The CDR3 protein is CASSLDGASGGAFF. Written as DNA, the CDR3 is TGTGCCAGCAGCTTAGATGGGGCCTCGGGGGGTGCTTTCTTT.

This clonotype was observed a few times. The V call is TRBV28, the J call TRBJ1-2; D gene uncertain. The germline gives CDR1 MDHEN, CDR2 SYDVKM. The CDR3 totals 11 residues. Trimming cost V 9 bases and J 0 bases, with 5 bases left between them. DNA for the CDR3: TGTGCCAGTTGGGCTAACTATGGCTACACCTTC. This gives the protein CASWANYGYTF.

In this sample, this clonotype turned up a few times. The CDR3 bases are TGCAGCGCCTCCTTGAGCCGCCAACCCTACGAGCAGTACTTC. It encodes CSASLSRQPYEQYF. The V call is TRBV29-1, the J call TRBJ2-7; no firm D call. Trimming cost V 7 bases and J 2 bases, with 18 bases left between them. The germline CDR1 and CDR2 sequences are SQVTM and ANQGSEA. CDR3 size: 14 residues.

Regarding this clonotype: A far larger clone is off by one base, so a read error is likely. The V call is TRBV7-9, the J call TRBJ2-1; 8 nucleotides line up with TRBD2. V was clipped by 7 bases and J by 10 bases; unmatched bases: 15. Germline V gives CDR1 SEHNR, CDR2 FQNEAQ (reference sequence). The CDR3 sequence is 15 residues long. The CDR3 protein is CASNPPGLASYEQFF. CDR3 DNA sequence: TGTGCCAGCAACCCGCCAGGACTAGCCTCCTACGAGCAGTTCTTC.

The V call is TRBV12-3 or TRBV12-4, the J call TRBJ1-6; 7 nucleotides agree with TRBD1. The length of the CDR3 is 15 residues. J lost 5 bases, V lost 3 bases, and 4 bases had no gene match. The CDR3 DNA reads TGTGCCAGCAGTTTCTCCGGGACAGATAATTCACCCCTCCACTTT. Its protein is CASSFSGTDNSPLHF.

This clonotype was recorded many times. The genes are TRBV13 and TRBJ1-1, with a weak D call TRBD1 (6 bases). V lost 2 bases to trimming and J lost 3 bases, with 19 bases between them. The germline CDR1 and CDR2 sequences are PRHDT and FYEKMQ (reference sequence). The CDR3 runs to 17 residues. CDR3: CASSLSAHRAGHTEAFF. The CDR3 nucleotides read TGTGCCAGCAGCTTATCCGCCCACAGGGCGGGGCACACTGAAGCTTTCTTT.